This TCR beta chain appears in the sequencing data of a study of T cell changes during pregnancy in multiple sclerosis (dated by TCRdb to the late 2010s). For the study in its entirety: The study looked at changes in the T cell repertoire across pregnancy in women with multiple sclerosis.

Libraries were prepared through the immunoSEQ multiplex PCR assay. TCRdb retrieved this table from immuneACCESS and kept in-frame rearrangements only. Not all clones are present; in checked studies, unresolved V genes account for under half, and no reason is known for the remainder. In all, the sample holds 35,000 to 55,000 clones, and 92% of those were seen once. 2% to 2.5% of the sample belongs to the ten largest clones. A note on this clone: Its cognate antigen has yet to be identified. No base quality values were provided; no much bigger clone lies one nucleotide off.

CDR1 and CDR2 are drawn from the germline V gene: SGHDN, FVKESK. CDR3 length: 17 amino acids, cysteine to phenylalanine. The retained sequence is limited to the CDR3, 51 bases, with the frame set at the first base. Trimming removed 1 base from V and 2 bases from J, leaving 17 bases between the germline ends. The V and J genes are TRBV14 and TRBJ1-1, with TRBD1 tentatively as D gene (5 bases match). Sequences were derived from peripheral blood, sampled in the third trimester of pregnancy. The TCR sequence derives from a female donor with multiple sclerosis, enrolled in a pregnancy study. The base sequence is TGTGCCAGCAGCCAAGGTGGGGCTCGTATTGGAAACACTGAAGCTTTCTTT. This sequence encodes CASSQGGARIGNTEAFF.